Below, one T cell receptor (beta chain) is given with its context. Its antigen has not been determined. Base qualities are missing; no much larger clone stands one base away. The data stem from a study of blood T cell repertoires in COVID-19 (dated by TCRdb to about 2020). Notes on the research overall: Collaborator samples came from the United States, Italy and Spain and covered acute and convalescent phases of COVID-19. The prospective study material was composed of cDNA or gDNA derived from T cells, B-cell-depleted T cells, or PBMCs. Deeply sampled blood TCRbeta repertoires from subjects exposed to, actively infected with, or recovered from COVID-19 were included in the dataset. A freely available public database, intended as a resource for researchers studying the immune response to SARS-CoV-2, is where the repertoires were released. The samples were drawn from two sources: the first 160 participants of the ongoing ImmuneRACE study, and some 1,300 subjects contributed by 6 global collaborators. A de-identified subject ID, COVID-19 status, age in years and sex were almost always included in the sample metadata. Where available, HLA class I and class II types were taken from metadata supplied by the sample provider and were not determined by assay-based typing.

Germline trimming: 4 bases from V, 5 bases from J; junction bases outside gene matches: 6. The CDR3 contains 14 residues, cysteine and phenylalanine counted. Solely the CDR3 DNA is kept, with 42 bases framed from the first base. CDR1 is given as SNHLY and CDR2 as FYNNEI, both from the germline V gene. TCRbeta CDR3 regions were amplified from genomic DNA using the immunoSEQ Assay, a bias-controlled multiplex PCR. The authors processed their data as follows. The number of nucleated cells in each sample was estimated from the amplification of reference gene primers within the assay. To quantify the absolute abundance of each unique TCRbeta CDR3 rearrangement, sequence reads were collapsed and filtered. Productive Simpson clonality was computed per sample as the square root of Simpson's diversity index over productive rearrangements. As stored in TCRdb, this immuneACCESS dataset retains in-frame rearrangements with V and J assigned. A fraction of the clones does not appear; measured against another copy, unresolved V genes explain less than half of the discrepancy, and the remainder lacks a known reason. V, J and clone size reflect that table, while D and trimming were determined from the DNA. Across this sample there are 300,000 to 350,000 clones, with about 87% seen only once. The top ten hold around 8.9% of the sample.

The paper as a whole reports these results and caveats: How much clinical and demographic metadata was included differed by source and by participant, and the metadata was provided uncurated.

In the prospective study, participants were 18 to 89 years old, resided in around 25 geographic areas of the United States, and were enrolled through a virtual design. To assign participants to cohorts, the prospective study relied on clinical history that participants themselves reported in a screening survey and a study questionnaire. ImmuneRACE Cohort 3 recovered participants were defined by two consecutive negative NP/OP PCR tests, healthcare professional clearance, or symptom resolution. Mobile phlebotomists in the prospective study collected whole blood, serum and a nasopharyngeal or oropharyngeal swab from every participant. Prospective study participants could optionally give additional blood draws and questionnaires over a roughly two-month period. Before DNA extraction, blood samples from the prospective study were shipped at room temperature or frozen.

Sequencing input: PBMCs or T cells enriched from blood (not recorded which). The TCR originated in a woman under 30 who had recovered from COVID-19. This receptor chain uses TRBV2 and TRBJ2-5; TRBD2 fits 8 bases in the junction. The CDR3 reads as follows: CASSAWGGGETQYF. The sequenced DNA: TGTGCCAGCAGTGCGTGGGGCGGGGGGGAGACCCAGTACTTC.